This TCR beta chain is from a study of CD8 T cells in Susac syndrome. Study details: At the time their blood was drawn, patients with Susac syndrome were either therapy-naive, on corticosteroids (with some of them also receiving intravenous immunoglobulin), or on intravenous immunoglobulin alone.

TCR beta sequencing covered blood CD8+ and CD4+ T cells. In Susac syndrome patients, recently defined diagnostic criteria for definite or probable disease were met. The CDR3 runs to 13 residues. The germline V and J ends were trimmed by 2 bases and 2 bases, with 7 bases remaining between them. Germline V gene sequence: CDR1 ENHRY, CDR2 SYGVKD. RNA, at about 0.5 to 1 ug, was reverse transcribed with random hexamers. TCRdb reprocessed the immunoSEQ multiplex PCR reads with MiXCR, giving one entry per CDR3 protein. The table has about 150,000 distinct CDR3 sequences, approximately 94% seen once; the top ten hold 0.075% to 0.09%.

This sequence joins TRBV10-3 and TRBJ2-7; D gene unclear. The sample consisted of CD4+ T cells from PBMCs. The clonotype originates from a human donor with Susac syndrome. This CDR3 is CAISEASTYEQYF. As DNA, the CDR3 is TGTGCCATCAGTGAGGCGTCCACCTACGAGCAGTACTTC.